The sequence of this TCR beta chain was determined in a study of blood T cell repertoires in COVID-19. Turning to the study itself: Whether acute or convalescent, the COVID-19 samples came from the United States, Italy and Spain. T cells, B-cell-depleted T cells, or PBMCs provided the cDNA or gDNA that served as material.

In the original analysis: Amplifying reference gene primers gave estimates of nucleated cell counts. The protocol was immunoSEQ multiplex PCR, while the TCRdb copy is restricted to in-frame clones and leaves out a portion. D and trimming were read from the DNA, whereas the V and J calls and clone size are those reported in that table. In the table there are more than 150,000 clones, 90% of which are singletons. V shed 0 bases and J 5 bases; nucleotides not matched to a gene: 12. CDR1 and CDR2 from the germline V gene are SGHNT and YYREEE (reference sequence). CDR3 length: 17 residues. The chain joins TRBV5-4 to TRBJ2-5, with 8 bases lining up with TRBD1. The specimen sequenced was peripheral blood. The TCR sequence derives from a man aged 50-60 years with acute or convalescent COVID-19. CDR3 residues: CASSLGGGAGGFETQYF. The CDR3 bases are TGTGCCAGCAGCTTGGGGGGTGGTGCAGGGGGCTTTGAGACCCAGTACTTC.